These 8 T cell receptor beta chains originate from one sample sequenced in a study of human T cells and chemical hapten exposure. TCRdb called the RACE reads again in MiXCR, with one record for every CDR3 protein. The sample includes tens of thousands of distinct CDR3 sequences, 10% of them seen just once. Time point: patch test 1, 2 weeks after DPC sensitization. Treatment in this sample: therapeutic diphenylcyclopropenone sensitization with weekly scalp DPC. Sequences were derived from whole blood, sampled in connection with sensitization to the hapten diphenylcyclopropenone (DPC). The receptors were gathered from a man aged 35 to 55 with alopecia areata. Some clones in this sample may be carry-over from other donors' samples.

Notes on this clonotype: This may stem from a read error, because a much larger clone lies one nucleotide away. The V and J genes are TRBV6-2 or TRBV6-3 and TRBJ2-1, with D uncertain. V lost 0 bases and J lost 8, with 5 bases in between. Per the germline V gene, CDR1 is MNHEY and CDR2 is SVGEGT. The CDR3 runs 12 residues. The CDR3 DNA sequence: TGTGCCAGCAGTTACTCGAGTGATGAGCAGTTCTTC. Translating it yields CASSYSSDEQFF.

In its sample, this clonotype was seen a few times. The chain couples TRBV6-2 or TRBV6-3 to TRBJ1-1; the D gene is possibly TRBD1 (5 bases). Trimming took 2 bases from V and 4 from J, leaving 20 bases between them. The CDR3 has 17 residues. Germline V gene lookup returns CDR1 MNHEY and CDR2 SVGEGT. In DNA, the CDR3 is TGTGCCAGCAGTTACCCCCGTAGCGGGGCTTTCAGCACTGAAGCTTTCTTT. Amino acid sequence: CASSYPRSGAFSTEAFF.

This chain joins TRBV10-3 and TRBJ2-1, with D perhaps TRBD2 (6 bases). V shed 7 bases and J shed 5 bases, with 12 bases lying between them. Germline-derived CDR1 and CDR2 are ENHRY and SYGVKD. The CDR3 runs to 13 residues. CDR3 sequence (DNA): TGTGCCATCACAGCTGGAGGGCACAATGAGCAGTTCTTC. Amino acid sequence: CAITAGGHNEQFF.

At least ten counts were recorded for this clonotype. The J gene is TRBJ2-3, the V gene TRBV7-2, with D possibly being TRBD1 (6 bases). Germline V lookup: CDR1 SGHTA, CDR2 FQGNSA. The CDR3 has 15 amino acids. Trimming took 1 base from V and 0 from J, leaving 8 bases between them. The DNA of the CDR3 is TGTGCCAGCAGCTTAGAGGGACACAGCACAGATACGCAGTATTTT. It encodes CASSLEGHSTDTQYF.

This chain links TRBV20-1 with TRBJ2-2; 7 bases map to TRBD2. CDR3 length: 18 amino acids. From germline, CDR1 is DFQATT and CDR2 SNEGSKA (reference sequence). Germline trimming cut 3 bases from V and 7 bases from J; bases unmatched to any gene: 20. In DNA, the CDR3 is TGCAGTGCTAGTTACCCCCGTGGGCCTAGCGGCACGCGCGGGGAGCTGTTTTTT. Translated, it gives CSASYPRGPSGTRGELFF.

This clonotype was seen a few times. This chain uses TRBV10-3 with TRBJ2-5; 7 nucleotides line up with TRBD1. The CDR3 has 13 residues. V dropped 6 bases and J dropped 5; count of bases not matched to a gene: 6. Per germline, CDR1 ENHRY and CDR2 SYGVKD. The CDR3 sequence: CAIRGGAGETQYF. The CDR3 bases are TGTGCCATCAGAGGGGGCGCCGGGGAGACCCAGTACTTC.

The J gene is TRBJ1-5, the V gene TRBV28, with D perhaps TRBD1 (5 bases). The germline V and J ends were trimmed by 2 bases and 6 bases, with 11 bases remaining between them. Germline V gives CDR1 MDHEN, CDR2 SYDVKM. The CDR3 is made up of 14 amino acids. The CDR3 spells CASSLGRDGQPQHF. In nucleotides, the CDR3 is TGTGCCAGCAGTTTAGGTAGGGACGGTCAGCCCCAGCATTTT.

This clonotype was detected ten times or more. The rearrangement uses TRBV9 and TRBJ1-1; the D is unclear. CDR1 is SGDLS, CDR2 YYNGEE, per germline. The CDR3 is 15 residues long. V was shortened by 0 bases and J by 1 base, with 10 bases between the two germline ends. CDR3 nucleotide sequence: TGTGCCAGCAGCGTAGGATCATTACGGAACACTGAAGCTTTCTTT. It translates to CASSVGSLRNTEAFF.